The rows below give T cell receptor beta chains drawn from one sample of a study of response to subunit inactivated influenza vaccine. One entry per CDR3 protein, called by TCRdb with MiXCR from the RT-PCR reads. This table has hundreds of thousands of distinct CDR3 sequences, 12% to 15% appearing once. Material: PBMCs from blood, obtained 14 to 15 days before vaccination. Receptors were obtained from a man in his fifties or sixties who received an inactivated influenza vaccine. The CDR3 runs from the conserved cysteine through the conserved F or W. The D gene is left open where the match is weak. The listing skips clone size in some rows; elsewhere it reads once, few, many or a size class.

>.|.|TRBJ2-2|TRBV20-1
TGCAGTGCTATTGGGCGGGGGAACACCGGGGAGCTGTTTTTT
CSAIGRGNTGELFF
>TRBD1|.|TRBJ1-5|TRBV4-3
TGCGCCAGCAGCCTCGACAGGGTTTCAGGTCAGCCCCAGCATTTT
CASSLDRVSGQPQHF
>TRBD1|.|TRBJ1-5|TRBV2
TGTGCCAGCAGTGCAGAACAGGGGGGCAATCAGCCCCAGCATTTT
CASSAEQGGNQPQHF
>.|few|TRBJ2-3|TRBV13
TGTGCCAGCAGACGACAGGCTGATTATACGCAGTATTTT
CASRRQADYTQYF
>.|.|TRBJ2-2|TRBV7-2
TGTGCCAGCAGCTCCCCTGCGGGGGCCTGGGGGACCGGGGAGCTGTTTTTT
CASSSPAGAWGTGELFF
>.|.|TRBJ1-5|TRBV7-9
TGTGCCAGCAGCTTAGCCGCTGCATCCTGGCAGCATTTT
CASSLAAASWQHF
>.|.|TRBJ2-7|TRBV11-2
TGTGCCAGCAGCTTAGTAGACAGACCCTACGAGCAGTACTTC
CASSLVDRPYEQYF
>TRBD2|once|TRBJ2-3|TRBV12-3/TRBV12-4
TGTGCCAGCTCGGGGGGGCCAGAAGGCACAGATACGCAGTATTTT
CASSGGPEGTDTQYF
>.|.|TRBJ1-5|TRBV7-9
TGTGCCAGCAGCCTGGGACACGGTAGCAATCAGCCCCAGCATTTT
CASSLGHGSNQPQHF
>.|.|TRBJ2-2|TRBV2
TGTGCCAGCATGAAAGATAACACCGGGGAGCTGTTTTTT
CASMKDNTGELFF
>.|.|TRBJ1-2|TRBV5-5
TGTGCCAGCAGCGGAACAGGGATCGGCGGCTACACCTTC
CASSGTGIGGYTF
>.|few|TRBJ1-2|TRBV5-6
TGTGCCAGCAGCTTGGCCGACGGAAGGAATGGCTACACCTTC
CASSLADGRNGYTF
>TRBD1|.|TRBJ2-2|TRBV19
TGTGCCAGCACCGGGACAGTAATCACCGGGGAGCTGTTTTTT
CASTGTVITGELFF
>TRBD2|few|TRBJ2-5|TRBV20-1
TGCAGTGCCAGAGGACTAGCTGGGGGTAGAGAGACCCAGTACTTC
CSARGLAGGRETQYF
>.|few|TRBJ2-1|TRBV7-9
TGTGCCAGCAGCCCCCGACAGAGGACCTACAATGAGCAGTTCTTC
CASSPRQRTYNEQFF
>TRBD2|.|TRBJ2-3|TRBV7-8
TGTGCCAGCAGCATCAGACTAGCCTATCCCCGGAGTACGCAGTATTTT
CASSIRLAYPRSTQYF
>.|few|TRBJ2-1|TRBV20-1
TGCAGTGCTAGCCCAGCCCAAGACAGCAACAATGAGCAGTTCTTC
CSASPAQDSNNEQFF
>.|many|TRBJ1-2|TRBV12-3/TRBV12-4
TGTGCCAGCAGTGCCACAGTCGTTGGCTACACCTTC
CASSATVVGYTF
>TRBD1|few|TRBJ2-6|TRBV27
TGTGCCAGCAGGCCCCTGGGACAGGTCTCTGGGGCCAACGTCCTGACTTTC
CASRPLGQVSGANVLTF
>.|.|TRBJ2-2|TRBV7-7
TGTGCTAGCCGCCCTAGCTCCGGGGAGCTGTTTTTT
CASRPSSGELFF
>TRBD1|.|TRBJ2-2|TRBV6-4
TGTGCCAGCAGTGATCGCAACCGGGACAGGGCACCCCACACCGGGGAGCTGTTTTTT
CASSDRNRDRAPHTGELFF
>.|many|TRBJ2-3|TRBV12-3/TRBV12-4
TGTGCCAGCAGCCGAGTGAGGACACTAAACACAGATACGCAGTATTTT
CASSRVRTLNTDTQYF
>.|.|TRBJ2-1|TRBV5-1
TGCGCCAGCAGCCCGAAGATATCTAGCGCGAGGGACAATGAGCAGTTCTTC
CASSPKISSARDNEQFF
>.|.|TRBJ2-3|TRBV12-3/TRBV12-4
TGTGCCAGCAGTTTACGTCTCACCGGAGAAAAGTATTTT
CASSLRLTGEKYF
>TRBD1|few|TRBJ2-2|TRBV2
TGTGCCAGCAGCCTGGACAGGGCTGGGACCGGGGAGCTGTTTTTT
CASSLDRAGTGELFF
>TRBD1|few|TRBJ2-1|TRBV4-1
TGCGCCAGCAGCAAAGGAATACGGGACAGGGTAAATGAGCAGTTCTTC
CASSKGIRDRVNEQFF
>.|.|TRBJ1-5|TRBV30
TGTGCCTGGAGTGCGCCAGGAATCGCCGGCAATCAGCCCCAGCATTTT
CAWSAPGIAGNQPQHF
>.|.|TRBJ1-5|TRBV28
TGTGCCAGCAGTTTAAGAAGCGGGGGTCATCAGCCCCAGCATTTT
CASSLRSGGHQPQHF
>TRBD2|few|TRBJ2-1|TRBV12-3/TRBV12-4
TGTGCCAGCAGTCCCCGGGGGGGGCGAAATGAGCAGTTCTTC
CASSPRGGRNEQFF
>TRBD1|.|TRBJ2-5|TRBV24-1
TGTGCCACCAGTGATCCCGGCTTAGGGGGCTTAGAGACCCAGTACTTC
CATSDPGLGGLETQYF
>TRBD2|.|TRBJ2-1|TRBV7-2
TGTGCCAGCAGCTTATCGACGGGACTAGCGGCCGGTAGGGAGTTCTTC
CASSLSTGLAAGREFF
>.|.|TRBJ2-7|TRBV10-3
TGTGCCGCTGGGGGGGCAAGCTCCTACGAGCAGTACTTC
CAAGGASSYEQYF
>.|few|TRBJ1-3|TRBV4-1
TGCGCCAGCAGCCCAGGACATGGAAACACCATATATTTT
CASSPGHGNTIYF
>TRBD1|.|TRBJ2-7|TRBV29-1
TGCAGCGTTGAAGAAGGGACAGGGAGCTACGAGCAGTACTTC
CSVEEGTGSYEQYF
>.|.|TRBJ2-5|TRBV6-2/TRBV6-3
TGTGCCAGCAGCCATCAGACAGGCCCGATCATTGAAGAGACCCAGTACTTC
CASSHQTGPIIEETQYF
>.|.|TRBJ2-7|TRBV2
TGTGCCAGCAGTGAACTGGGGACCCTATACGAGCAGTACTTC
CASSELGTLYEQYF
>.|.|TRBJ1-1|TRBV12-3/TRBV12-4
TGTGCCAGCAGTTTAATCACACCCGGGGCTTTCTTT
CASSLITPGAFF
>TRBD1|many|TRBJ1-6|TRBV12-3/TRBV12-4
TGTGCCAGCAGCCCCGGGACAGGCGTTTATAATTCACCCCTCCACTTT
CASSPGTGVYNSPLHF
>.|many|TRBJ1-1|TRBV11-2
TGTGCCAGCAGCCCAGGGGCCGAACCATGGAACACTGAAGCTTTCTTT
CASSPGAEPWNTEAFF
>.|.|TRBJ2-7|TRBV6-5
TGTGCCAGCAGTTACTCGATGGCGGGGAGTGAGCAGTACTTC
CASSYSMAGSEQYF
>TRBD2|few|TRBJ2-3|TRBV10-3
TGTGCCATCAGGACTAGCGGGGGAATCACAGATACGCAGTATTTT
CAIRTSGGITDTQYF